The 21 T cell receptor beta chains in this list originate from one sample, sequenced in a study of blood T cell repertoires in COVID-19. Sequencing used immunoSEQ multiplex PCR; TCRdb keeps in-frame clones, though not all of them. The repertoire has 50,000 to 80,000 clones, roughly 90% of them found once; the top ten carry about 9.3%. What was sequenced was peripheral blood. The receptors derive from a woman older than 75 with active COVID-19.

The gene calls are TRBV7-9 and TRBJ2-3, with a weak D call TRBD2 (7 bases). The CDR3 contains 18 residues. Germline V gene lookup returns CDR1 SEHNR and CDR2 FQNEAQ (reference sequence). The germline V and J ends were trimmed by 8 bases and 2 bases, with 26 bases remaining between them. Here the CDR3 DNA reads TGTGCCAGCCTTAGGGGGAGCGGGCTAGCGGATTCCACAGATACGCAGTATTTT. This sequence encodes CASLRGSGLADSTDTQYF.

This sequence joins TRBV5-6 and TRBJ2-5, with 10 bases aligning to TRBD1. Germline CDR1 and CDR2: SGHDT and YYEEEE. V lost 4 bases and J lost 5; bases outside the gene matches: 5. The CDR3 is 14 residues long. In DNA form, the CDR3 reads TGTGCCAGCAGCGAGACAGGGGGCGAGGAGACCCAGTACTTC. This encodes CASSETGGEETQYF.

CDR3 region: CASSEPRDSGTSDYNEQFF. For the CDR3, the DNA is TGTGCCAGCAGCGAACCCAGGGACTCCGGGACTAGTGACTACAATGAGCAGTTCTTC. The rearrangement joins TRBV2 to TRBJ2-1; 8 positions agree with TRBD2. The CDR3 loop spans 19 amino acids. Germline V gene sequence: CDR1 SNHLY, CDR2 FYNNEI. J gave up 3 bases and V 6 bases, and 19 bases lay outside the gene matches.

This clone was counted a few times. The chain links TRBV11-2 to TRBJ2-3, with 14 positions matching TRBD2. Unmatched junction bases numbered 8, after V lost 2 bases and J lost 1 base. The CDR3 consists of 19 residues. Germline V CDR1 and CDR2: SGHAT, FQNNGV. The DNA for the CDR3 is TGTGCCAGCAGCTTATCAACCGGGACTAGCGGGGGACGCACAGATACGCAGTATTTT. It translates to CASSLSTGTSGGRTDTQYF.

The gene calls are TRBV29-1 and TRBJ2-3; TRBD2 matches at 8 bases. Unmatched junction bases numbered 8, after V lost 4 bases and J lost 2 bases. The CDR3 sequence is 15 residues long. Per the germline V gene, CDR1 is SQVTM and CDR2 is ANQGSEA. The CDR3 DNA sequence: TGCAGCGTTGTCGGGCCTAGCGGGCACACAGATACGCAGTATTTT. It is translated as CSVVGPSGHTDTQYF.

This rearrangement joins TRBV7-6 to TRBJ1-3; D remains ambiguous. The length of the CDR3 is 15 residues. V gave up 1 base and J gave up 0 bases, with 7 bases separating them. The germline CDR1 and CDR2 sequences are SGHVS and FNYEAQ. The CDR3 is CASSLDRGSGNTIYF. The CDR3 bases are TGTGCCAGCAGCTTAGATCGGGGCTCTGGAAACACCATATATTTT.

The rearrangement joins TRBV5-1 to TRBJ2-3; TRBD1 agrees at 7 bases. CDR3 length equals 15 residues. V gave up 2 bases and J gave up 1 base; unmatched junction bases: 4. CDR1 is SGHRS, CDR2 YFSETQ, per germline. CDR3 sequence reads: CASSLTGQRTDTQYF. CDR3 DNA: TGCGCCAGCAGCTTAACGGGACAGCGCACAGATACGCAGTATTTT.

V usage is TRBV19 and J usage is TRBJ1-5, with 7 nucleotides matching TRBD1. The V segment lost 3 bases and the J segment 4 bases; nucleotides outside the gene matches: 6. CDR1 LNHDA and CDR2 SQIVND come from the germline V gene (reference sequence). The CDR3 is 15 amino acids. The CDR3 loop reads CASSMGRGLNQPQHF. The DNA of the CDR3 is TGTGCCAGTAGTATGGGTAGGGGGCTGAATCAGCCCCAGCATTTT. The complete variable domain, with remaining parts taken from reference TRBV19 and TRBJ1-5, reads DGGITQSPKYLFRKEGQNVTLSCEQNLNHDAMYWYRQDPGQGLRLIYYSQIVNDFQKGDIAEGYSVSREKKESFPLTVTSAQKNPTAFYLCASSMGRGLNQPQHFGDGTRLSIL.

J is TRBJ2-1 and V is TRBV20-1; perhaps TRBD2 as D (6 bases). The length of the CDR3 is 11 residues. Per the germline V gene, CDR1 is DFQATT and CDR2 is SNEGSKA (reference sequence). Trimming took off 6 bases at V and 8 bases at J, with 11 bases between the two ends. This chain's CDR3 is CSAATRYEQFF. The CDR3 DNA sequence: TGCAGTGCAGCGACTAGATATGAGCAGTTCTTC.

This chain joins TRBV19 and TRBJ2-6, with 9 bases lining up with TRBD2. The CDR3 is 19 amino acids. J lost 0 bases, V lost 5 bases, and 11 bases had no gene match. The germline V gene encodes CDR1 LNHDA and CDR2 SQIVND (reference sequence). The CDR3 DNA reads as TGTGCCAGTAGTCCCGTAGTTGCGGGAGGGAGCTCTGGGGCCAACGTCCTGACTTTC. Translated, it gives CASSPVVAGGSSGANVLTF.

The V and J genes are TRBV3-1 (or the pseudogene TRBV3-2) and TRBJ1-5; possible D gene TRBD1, 5 bases. Per the germline V gene, CDR1 is LGHDT and CDR2 is YNNKEL (reference sequence). Trimming took 1 base from V and 2 from J, leaving 12 bases between them. CDR3 size: 16 residues. The CDR3 region has the DNA TGTGCCAGCAGCCAAGCAGGGATTGTGGGCAATCAGCCCCAGCATTTT. It is translated as CASSQAGIVGNQPQHF.

The chain has TRBV13 and TRBJ2-3; D might be TRBD2 (6 bases). The CDR3 runs to 14 residues. V lost 5 bases to trimming and J lost 3 bases, with 12 bases between them. Germline CDR1 reads PRHDT; CDR2 reads FYEKMQ (reference sequence). CDR3 sequence reads: CASSGGSLTDTQYF. CDR3 in DNA: TGTGCCAGCAGCGGGGGGTCGTTAACAGATACGCAGTATTTT.

This clone was counted a few times. The genes are TRBV18 and TRBJ2-6; 9 bases line up with TRBD1. This CDR3 contains 21 residues. Germline loops: CDR1 KGHSH, CDR2 LQKENI. The ends lost 5 bases at V and 4 bases at J; junction bases unmatched: 21. CDR3 DNA sequence: TGTGCCAGCTCAGCTACGACCCTGGTACAGGGGGCGCAGTGGGGGGCCAACGTCCTGACTTTC. Its translation: CASSATTLVQGAQWGANVLTF.

V usage is TRBV5-4 and J usage is TRBJ2-3; 13 positions match TRBD2. CDR1 SGHNT and CDR2 YYREEE come from the germline V gene (reference sequence). The CDR3 has 18 residues. V lost 4 bases, J lost 0 bases, and 8 bases stayed unmatched. CDR3 bases: TGTGCCAGCAGCCGCGGGACTAGCGGGACCCCTAGCACAGATACGCAGTATTTT. This encodes CASSRGTSGTPSTDTQYF.

V usage is TRBV11-2 and J usage is TRBJ2-7, with D tentatively TRBD2 (6 bases). The CDR3 extends over 14 amino acids. Germline V lookup: CDR1 SGHAT, CDR2 FQNNGV. V shed 3 bases and J shed 0 bases, with 9 bases lying between them. CDR3 region: CASSFSGTSYEQYF. CDR3 in DNA: TGTGCCAGCAGCTTTAGCGGAACCTCCTACGAGCAGTACTTC.

This chain connects TRBV5-6 to TRBJ2-1; 9 positions match TRBD2. Trimming removed 4 bases from V and 4 bases from J; junction bases left unmatched: 9. Germline values: CDR1 SGHDT, CDR2 YYEEEE. This CDR3 contains 16 residues. As DNA, the CDR3 is TGTGCCAGCAGCACTCGGTCCAGCGGGGGGTACAATGAGCAGTTCTTC. Its protein is CASSTRSSGGYNEQFF.

The rearrangement links TRBV19 to TRBJ2-7, with TRBD1 identical over 8 bases. Per the germline V gene, CDR1 is LNHDA and CDR2 is SQIVND (reference sequence). The CDR3 contains 15 residues. V lost 1 base to trimming and J lost 3 bases; unmatched junction nucleotides: 5. CDR3 coding DNA: TGTGCCAGTAGTATAGTTCAGGGGGCTAGCTACGAGCAGTACTTC. It is translated as CASSIVQGASYEQYF.

V gene TRBV5-4 combines with J gene TRBJ2-5, with TRBD2 matching over 8 bases. Unmatched junction bases numbered 5, after V lost 2 bases and J lost 2 bases. The CDR3 is 15 residues long. The germline CDR1 and CDR2 sequences are SGHNT and YYREEE (reference sequence). DNA of the CDR3: TGTGCCAGCAGCTTAGGCCCTAGCGGGCAAGAGACCCAGTACTTC. This translates into CASSLGPSGQETQYF.

This clone was recorded only once. The chain links TRBV18 to TRBJ1-1, with TRBD1 matching 7 bases. The junction had 7 bases not matched to a gene; V was cut back by 3 bases and J by 3 bases. The CDR3 runs to 15 residues. Germline V gene data show CDR1 as KGHSH and CDR2 as LQKENI. CDR3 loop: CASSPRQGEDTEAFF. The CDR3 region has the DNA TGTGCCAGCTCACCCCGACAGGGAGAGGACACTGAAGCTTTCTTT.

This clone was counted a single time. The chain employs TRBV2 and TRBJ2-1; weak D call: TRBD2 (7 bases). V was cut by 6 bases and J by 9 bases, with 18 bases left in between. From germline, CDR1 is SNHLY and CDR2 FYNNEI. The CDR3 has 14 residues. This CDR3 is CASRGGGREAEQFF. As DNA, the CDR3 is TGTGCCAGCAGAGGGGGGGGCAGGGAGGCTGAGCAGTTCTTC.

This sequence joins TRBV5-1 and TRBJ1-4; 7 nucleotides agree with TRBD1. Looked up from germline, CDR1 is SGHRS and CDR2 is YFSETQ. CDR3 size: 13 residues. Losses at the gene ends were 4 bases for V and 7 bases for J; bases not matched to a gene: 4. The DNA for the CDR3 is TGCGCCAGCAGCCTAACAGGGGTTGAAAAACTGTTTTTT. This translates into CASSLTGVEKLFF.